The clone carrying this T cell receptor (beta chain) was seen ten or more times. A much larger clone is a single base away; this may be a read error. Via MiXCR, TCRdb re-called the multiplex PCR reads, giving one row per CDR3 protein. The sample yields some 150,000 distinct CDR3 sequences, 30% to 35% seen once. Breast cancer patients provided tissue from their axillary draining lymph nodes. This sample is drawn from a study of breast tumors, draining lymph nodes, adjacent tissues. Germline V gives CDR1 SGHAT, CDR2 FQNNGV. The CDR3 spans 15 residues. Trimming cost V 6 bases and J 4 bases, with 15 bases left between them.

Sequencing input: axillary lymph node tissue. This chain connects TRBV11-2 to TRBJ2-2, with D maybe TRBD2 (7 bases). This clonotype was obtained from a female donor with breast cancer. Some clones in this sample may be carry-over from other donors' samples. The CDR3: CASRPTGRATGELFF. The CDR3 region has the DNA TGTGCCAGCAGACCCACAGGGAGGGCCACCGGGGAGCTGTTTTTT.